This T cell receptor (beta chain) was retrieved from a study of shared clonotypes between healthy human individuals. V shed 3 bases and J 1 base; nucleotides not matched to a gene: 10. This CDR3 has 17 residues. Method: immunoSEQ multiplex PCR; TCRdb's copy keeps in-frame clones and lacks some. The table shows roughly 2 million clones, with around 95% occurring only once. The V and J genes are TRBV23-1 and TRBJ2-7; 9 nucleotides align to TRBD1. TRBV23-1 is labeled an ORF, and its function is uncertain. The TCR comes from a man aged 18 to 30 in good health. Input material: naive CD4+ T cells sorted from blood. The subset denotes: CD45RA+ positively selected. This CDR3 reads CASSHLPSGQGSYEQYF. As DNA, the CDR3 is TGCGCCAGCAGTCATCTGCCCTCCGGACAGGGGTCCTACGAGCAGTACTTC.